This is a list of T cell receptor beta chains from one sample in a study of blood T cell repertoires in COVID-19. Method: immunoSEQ multiplex PCR; TCRdb's copy keeps in-frame clones and lacks some. The data contain approximately 250,000 clones, around nine tenths of them seen just once; the ten biggest clones take up 1.6%. Material for sequencing was peripheral blood. The receptors come from a woman aged 55-75 years who had recovered from COVID-19. Each CDR3 is given with its conserved first and last residue. Fields, in order: CDR3 length, D gene, J gene, V gene, clone size, CDR3 DNA, CDR3 protein. The D gene is left open where the match is weak. Clone size is not always given. Where it is, it says once, few, many or a class for expanded clones.

cdr3_length: 13
d_call: -
j_call: TRBJ1-4
v_call: TRBV11-2
clone_size: -
cdr3_nt: TGTGCCAGCAGCTTGCCCTCCGGGGAAAAACTGTTTTTT
cdr3_aa: CASSLPSGEKLFF

cdr3_length: 13
d_call: TRBD1
j_call: TRBJ2-1
v_call: TRBV12-3/TRBV12-4
clone_size: -
cdr3_nt: TGTGCCAGCAGTTTTGACAGGGACAATGAGCAGTTCTTC
cdr3_aa: CASSFDRDNEQFF

cdr3_length: 14
d_call: -
j_call: TRBJ1-1
v_call: TRBV11-2
clone_size: -
cdr3_nt: TGTGCCAGCAGCTTAGCAGGGCTGAACACTGAAGCTTTCTTT
cdr3_aa: CASSLAGLNTEAFF

cdr3_length: 12
d_call: -
j_call: TRBJ2-3
v_call: TRBV5-1
clone_size: -
cdr3_nt: TGCGCCAGCAGCTTCAGTGCAGATACGCAGTATTTT
cdr3_aa: CASSFSADTQYF

cdr3_length: 17
d_call: -
j_call: TRBJ2-7
v_call: TRBV9
clone_size: few
cdr3_nt: TGTGCCAGCAGCGTAGCCCCGGACGGAGGAGGTTCCTACGAGCAGTACTTC
cdr3_aa: CASSVAPDGGGSYEQYF

cdr3_length: 16
d_call: -
j_call: TRBJ2-5
v_call: TRBV11-2
clone_size: -
cdr3_nt: TGTGCCAGCAGCTTAATCAGGGGCCAGGGCCAAGAGACCCAGTACTTC
cdr3_aa: CASSLIRGQGQETQYF

cdr3_length: 13
d_call: -
j_call: TRBJ2-3
v_call: TRBV7-2
clone_size: -
cdr3_nt: TGTGCCAGCAGATTCTCGGACTGGGATACGCAGTATTTT
cdr3_aa: CASRFSDWDTQYF

cdr3_length: 14
d_call: TRBD1
j_call: TRBJ1-1
v_call: TRBV2
clone_size: -
cdr3_nt: TGTGCCAGCAGTGCAGGGGGCGAGGACACTGAAGCTTTCTTT
cdr3_aa: CASSAGGEDTEAFF

cdr3_length: 16
d_call: TRBD2
j_call: TRBJ2-7
v_call: TRBV18
clone_size: -
cdr3_nt: TGTGCCAGCTCAACCGGACTAGCGGACCTACCCTACGAGCAGTACTTC
cdr3_aa: CASSTGLADLPYEQYF

cdr3_length: 12
d_call: -
j_call: TRBJ1-1
v_call: TRBV12-5
clone_size: -
cdr3_nt: TGTGCTAGTGGTTTACCGGGATATGAAGCTTTCTTT
cdr3_aa: CASGLPGYEAFF

cdr3_length: 15
d_call: TRBD1
j_call: TRBJ1-2
v_call: TRBV3-1/TRBV3-2
clone_size: -
cdr3_nt: TGTGCCAGCAGCCAAGAAACAGGGGGCGTCTATGGCTACACCTTC
cdr3_aa: CASSQETGGVYGYTF

cdr3_length: 13
d_call: -
j_call: TRBJ2-1
v_call: TRBV5-1
clone_size: -
cdr3_nt: TGCGCCAGCAGCTTGATTAGCGACGATGAGCAGTTCTTC
cdr3_aa: CASSLISDDEQFF

cdr3_length: 20
d_call: TRBD1
j_call: TRBJ2-3
v_call: TRBV18
clone_size: -
cdr3_nt: TGTGCCAGCTCACCCCGGGTGTACGGGACAGGTCAAGCTAGCACAGATACGCAGTATTTT
cdr3_aa: CASSPRVYGTGQASTDTQYF

cdr3_length: 16
d_call: -
j_call: TRBJ2-1
v_call: TRBV6-5
clone_size: once
cdr3_nt: TGTGCCAGCAGTTACTCAACGGGTAGCTCCTACAATGAGCAGTTCTTC
cdr3_aa: CASSYSTGSSYNEQFF

cdr3_length: 19
d_call: TRBD2
j_call: TRBJ2-5
v_call: TRBV7-2
clone_size: -
cdr3_nt: TGTGCCAGCAGCTTAGGGGTAGCGGGGGGCCAACGGCTTATGAAGACCCAGTACTTC
cdr3_aa: CASSLGVAGGQRLMKTQYF

cdr3_length: 17
d_call: TRBD2
j_call: TRBJ2-3
v_call: TRBV14
clone_size: -
cdr3_nt: TGTGCCAGCAGCCACGGACTAGCGGGGGGATCCACAGATACGCAGTATTTT
cdr3_aa: CASSHGLAGGSTDTQYF

cdr3_length: 15
d_call: -
j_call: TRBJ1-2
v_call: TRBV7-8
clone_size: -
cdr3_nt: TGTGCCAGCAGCACCCGGATACCGAGGGCCTATGGCTACACCTTC
cdr3_aa: CASSTRIPRAYGYTF